Each of the 30 T cell receptor beta chains below was sequenced from the same sample in a study of blood T cells in healthy people across ages. Primers used in a second PCR of roughly 6 to 11 cycles were a sample-barcoded 5' primer and a J-beta primer mix. TCRdb reprocessed the 5' RACE reads via MiXCR and lists one record per CDR3 protein. The table records about 770,000 distinct CDR3 sequences, under 45% of them present only once. The source material was blood. The receptors derive from a man aged 55 to 70 in good health.

In its sample, this clonotype was seen many times. The J gene is TRBJ2-5, the V gene TRBV20-1; D gene ambiguous. V was shortened by 3 bases and J by 5 bases, with 10 bases between the two germline ends. The CDR3 consists of 12 residues. The germline CDR1 and CDR2 sequences are DFQATT and SNEGSKA (reference sequence). In nucleotides, the CDR3 is TGCAGTGCTAGGCGTTCTCAGGAGACCCAGTACTTC. This codes for CSARRSQETQYF.

V is TRBV30 and J is TRBJ2-5; TRBD1 agrees at 7 bases. Germline V gives CDR1 GTSNPN, CDR2 SVGIG (reference sequence). V shed 5 bases, J shed 3 bases, and the junction held 3 bases outside the gene matches. CDR3 length equals 12 residues. CDR3 loop: CAWDRVEETQYF. The CDR3 nucleotides read TGTGCCTGGGACAGGGTAGAAGAGACCCAGTACTTC.

This rearrangement joins TRBV7-2 to TRBJ1-6, with a possible D match to TRBD1 (5 bases). The V gene's germline CDR1 is SGHTA and CDR2 FQGNSA. The CDR3 is made up of 15 amino acids. V lost 5 bases to trimming and J lost 9 bases, with 17 bases between them. CDR3 amino acids: CASSQNPNGGSPLHF. The CDR3 DNA reads as TGTGCCAGCAGCCAAAACCCGAATGGGGGTTCACCCCTCCACTTT.

CDR3 sequence reads: CATSVGNTGELFF. The CDR3 DNA reads TGTGCCACCAGTGTGGGGAACACCGGGGAGCTGTTTTTT. The rearrangement uses TRBV24-1 and TRBJ2-2; no clear D gene. V was pared by 5 bases and J by 1 base, with 4 bases between. The germline V gene encodes CDR1 KGHDR and CDR2 SFDVKD. This CDR3 spans 13 amino acids.

The chain combines TRBV20-1 with TRBJ1-4, with D maybe TRBD1 (5 bases). Deletions cut 0 bases from V and 7 bases from J, with 12 bases between. The CDR3 has 14 amino acids. Germline V gives CDR1 DFQATT, CDR2 SNEGSKA (reference sequence). DNA of the CDR3: TGCAGTGCTAGAGATTTCCAGGGTGCTGAAAAACTGTTTTTT. Encoded protein: CSARDFQGAEKLFF.

This chain links TRBV27 with TRBJ2-7, with 8 positions matching TRBD2. V trimming: 5 bases; J trimming: 5 bases; junction bases outside the gene matches: 14. The germline V gene encodes CDR1 MNHEY and CDR2 SMNVEV (reference sequence). This CDR3 is built from 16 residues. The CDR3 loop is CASSKTSGLPSHEQYF. CDR3 nucleotide sequence: TGTGCCAGCAGTAAAACTAGCGGACTCCCAAGCCACGAGCAGTACTTC.

This clonotype turned up a few times. V is TRBV7-9 and J is TRBJ2-1, with D unclear. The ends were cut back, 5 bases at V and 9 bases at J, with 11 bases in the middle. Germline lookup yields CDR1 SEHNR and CDR2 FQNEAQ (reference sequence). CDR3 length equals 12 residues. The CDR3 region is CASSLGSAEQFF. As DNA, the CDR3 is TGTGCCAGCAGCCTGGGGTCGGCTGAGCAGTTCTTC.

The rearrangement links TRBV11-3 to TRBJ2-1, with 12 bases lining up with TRBD2. The CDR3 has 15 amino acids. After removal of 5 bases from V and 6 bases from J, the junction contained 5 bases not matched to a gene. Germline CDR1 SGHNT, CDR2 YENEEA. The CDR3: CASSPSGGAGNEQFF. In DNA, the CDR3 is TGTGCCAGCAGCCCTAGCGGGGGGGCGGGCAATGAGCAGTTCTTC.

In its sample, this clonotype was seen many times. This chain connects TRBV6-1 to TRBJ2-1, with a weak D call TRBD1 (5 bases). The DNA matches TRBJ2-7 better at its end, which makes the J call doubtful. This CDR3 has 14 residues. Germline V gene lookup returns CDR1 MNHNS and CDR2 SASEGT. The CDR3 here is CASSDGDSYNEQYF. As DNA, the CDR3 is TGTGCCAGCAGTGATGGTGACAGCTACAATGAGCAGTACTTC.

This clonotype was counted at least ten times. The chain links TRBV27 to TRBJ2-5; D not certain. Trimming removed 5 bases from V and 6 bases from J, with 13 bases in between. CDR3 size: 13 residues. Germline V gene lookup returns CDR1 MNHEY and CDR2 SMNVEV (reference sequence). The CDR3 sequence: CASSPTPSQTQYF. For the CDR3, the DNA is TGTGCCAGCAGTCCCACCCCGAGCCAGACCCAGTACTTC.

V gene TRBV6-5 combines with J gene TRBJ2-1; perhaps D is TRBD1 or TRBD2 (6 bases each). CDR1 MNHEY and CDR2 SVGAGI come from the germline V gene. The length of the CDR3 is 16 residues. The V and J ends lost 0 bases and 9 bases respectively, with 18 bases between them. CDR3 loop: CASSYSPTSRGGEQFF. As DNA, the CDR3 is TGTGCCAGCAGTTACTCCCCGACTAGTCGAGGGGGTGAGCAGTTCTTC.

The J gene is TRBJ1-1, the V gene TRBV6-2 or TRBV6-3; D gene uncertain. V lost 2 bases to trimming and J lost 7 bases, with 5 bases between them. The CDR3 sequence is 11 residues long. Germline CDR1 MNHEY, CDR2 SVGEGT. The CDR3 loop reads CASSYSDEAFF. DNA for the CDR3: TGTGCCAGCAGTTACAGCGATGAAGCTTTCTTT.

This chain joins TRBV29-1 and TRBJ2-7; D is possibly TRBD1 or TRBD2 (5 bases each). Looked up from germline, CDR1 is SQVTM and CDR2 is ANQGSEA. CDR3 length: 13 amino acids. The V end lost 6 bases, the J end lost 2 bases, and 14 bases lay between the germline ends. The CDR3 DNA reads as TGCAGCGTCTTACGGGACGTAGCCTACGAGCAGTACTTC. It specifies CSVLRDVAYEQYF.

The CDR3 nucleotides read TGTGCCAGCAGCCAAGAATGGGGGACGGGCTACGAGCAGTACTTC. This encodes CASSQEWGTGYEQYF. The chain carries TRBV3-1 and TRBJ2-7; D tentatively reads TRBD1 or TRBD2 (5 bases each). CDR1 is LGHDT, CDR2 YNNKEL, per germline (reference sequence). This CDR3 has 15 amino acids. V was cut by 0 bases and J by 3 bases, with 12 bases left in between.

Notes on this clonotype: The junction shows a germline mismatch at one end, possibly a read error. The chain is built from TRBV7-7 and TRBJ1-2, with D perhaps TRBD1 (6 bases). The CDR3 is 14 amino acids. The germline gives CDR1 SSHAT, CDR2 FNYEAQ (reference sequence). CDR3 sequence (DNA): TGTGCTAGCAAGATCCCGGCAGGGGTTGGCGGCTACACCTTC. Translation gives CASKIPAGVGGYTF.

The chain carries TRBV20-1 and TRBJ2-5; 10 bases line up with TRBD2. This CDR3 has 13 amino acids. Trimming took 6 bases from V and 11 from J; bases not matched to a gene: 12. Looked up from germline, CDR1 is DFQATT and CDR2 is SNEGSKA (reference sequence). CDR3 sequence reads: CSARLAGIREQYF. CDR3 DNA sequence: TGCAGTGCCAGACTAGCGGGCATACGGGAGCAGTACTTC.

This sequence joins TRBV7-2 and TRBJ1-5, with D uncertain. CDR3 length equals 13 residues. The germline V gene has CDR1 SGHTA and CDR2 FQGNSA. Trimming shortened V by 5 bases and J by 10 bases, and 15 bases separated the two germline ends. CDR3 loop: CASSPNGLPPQHF. The CDR3 DNA reads as TGTGCCAGCAGCCCAAACGGCCTCCCACCCCAGCATTTT.

The V and J genes are TRBV3-1 and TRBJ2-5; TRBD1 is a possible D gene (6 bases). The CDR3 totals 18 residues. From germline, CDR1 is LGHDT and CDR2 YNNKEL (reference sequence). V lost 1 base and J lost 5, with 23 bases in between. The CDR3 is CASSQGRQALPDEETQYF. For the CDR3, the DNA is TGTGCCAGCAGCCAAGGGCGACAGGCCCTACCCGATGAGGAGACCCAGTACTTC.

This clonotype was found a few times. The CDR3 DNA sequence: TGTGCCAGCAGCCCCGGGACCATGACAGGGGTCAAAAACATTCAGTACTTC. Translating it yields CASSPGTMTGVKNIQYF. The J gene is TRBJ2-4, the V gene TRBV7-9, with TRBD1 matching 8 bases. V was pared by 5 bases and J by 3 bases, with 12 bases of the junction left unmatched. The CDR3 is 17 residues long. CDR1 and CDR2 from the germline V gene are SEHNR and FQNEAQ (reference sequence).

CDR3 residues: CAISTAGDNTEAFF. The CDR3 DNA follows: TGTGCCATCAGTACAGCAGGCGATAACACTGAAGCTTTCTTT. The chain combines TRBV10-3 with TRBJ1-1; no firm D call. With 5 bases removed from V and 2 bases from J, the gap between germline ends came to 12 bases. Germline CDR1 and CDR2: ENHRY and SYGVKD. This CDR3 spans 14 amino acids.

V gene TRBV19 combines with J gene TRBJ1-6, with D possibly matching TRBD1 (6 bases). CDR3 size: 15 residues. Germline-derived CDR1 and CDR2 are LNHDA and SQIVND (reference sequence). V was cut by 5 bases and J by 6 bases, with 14 bases left in between. The CDR3 DNA sequence: TGTGCCAGTAGTCCTCCCGGGGGCAGTAATTCACCCCTCCACTTT. As protein: CASSPPGGSNSPLHF.

The V call is TRBV6-1, the J call TRBJ1-2, with 12 bases fitting TRBD1. With V trimmed by 5 bases and J by 7 bases, 11 bases remained unmatched. Germline-derived CDR1 and CDR2 are MNHNS and SASEGT. This CDR3 region has 16 residues. The CDR3 nucleotides are TGTGCCAGCAGTATGATTTCCGGGACAGGGGGCAGTGGCTACACCTTC. As protein: CASSMISGTGGSGYTF.

The V gene is TRBV30, the J gene TRBJ2-6; 8 nucleotides line up with TRBD1. The CDR3 is made up of 14 amino acids. Germline V gene sequence: CDR1 GTSNPN, CDR2 SVGIG (reference sequence). With 4 bases clipped from V and 2 bases from J, the junction kept 1 base outside the gene matches. The CDR3 reads CAWTTGAGANVLTF. CDR3 nucleotides: TGTGCCTGGACGACAGGGGCTGGGGCCAACGTCCTGACTTTC.

V gene TRBV5-1 combines with J gene TRBJ2-3; TRBD2 agrees at 9 bases. CDR1 and CDR2 from the germline V gene are SGHRS and YFSETQ. V was pared by 1 base and J by 4 bases, with 4 bases of the junction left unmatched. The CDR3 has 15 amino acids. The CDR3 DNA follows: TGCGCCAGCAGCTTGCCTAGCGGGGACGCAGATACGCAGTATTTT. This codes for CASSLPSGDADTQYF.

A few counts support this clonotype. The V call is TRBV6-2 or TRBV6-3, the J call TRBJ2-7; TRBD1 matches at 10 bases. CDR1 and CDR2 (germline): MNHEY, SVGEGT. After removal of 7 bases from V and 0 bases from J, the junction contained 6 bases not matched to a gene. The CDR3 contains 15 residues. The CDR3, as DNA: TGTGCCAGCAAGTTGAGGGACAGGGGCTCCTACGAGCAGTACTTC. This translates into CASKLRDRGSYEQYF.

The count of this clonotype is one. V and J are TRBV7-2 and TRBJ1-5; no clear D. The V and J ends lost 4 bases and 6 bases respectively, with 10 bases between them. The germline V gene encodes CDR1 SGHTA and CDR2 FQGNSA. CDR3 length: 13 amino acids. CDR3 nucleotides: TGTGCCAGCAGCTCAGCGGGTATTCAGCCCCAGCATTTT. It yields the protein CASSSAGIQPQHF.

A few counts support this clonotype. The V call is TRBV9, the J call TRBJ2-6; D gene ambiguous. Germline assignment: CDR1 SGDLS and CDR2 YYNGEE. This CDR3 contains 14 residues. V shed 3 bases and J shed 2 bases, with 6 bases lying between them. The CDR3 here is CASSESTGANVLTF. CDR3 bases: TGTGCCAGCAGCGAGAGTACTGGGGCCAACGTCCTGACTTTC.

V gene TRBV5-4 combines with J gene TRBJ2-1, with 12 bases fitting TRBD1. The CDR3 covers 16 residues. After removal of 3 bases from V and 9 bases from J, the junction contained 10 bases not matched to a gene. Germline V gives CDR1 SGHNT, CDR2 YYREEE (reference sequence). CDR3 bases: TGTGCCAGCAGCTCACCAACCGGGACAGGGGGCACTGAGCAGTTCTTC. The encoded protein is CASSSPTGTGGTEQFF. Complete variable domain (other parts from reference TRBV5-4 and TRBJ2-1): ETGVTQSPTHLIKTRGQQVTLRCSSQSGHNTVSWYQQALGQGPQFIFQYYREEENGRGNFPPRFSGLQFPNYSSELNVNALELDDSALYLCASSSPTGTGGTEQFFGPGTRLTVL.

The chain has TRBV29-1 and TRBJ1-4, with unresolved D. The V gene lost 7 bases and the J gene lost 4 bases, with 16 bases spanning the gap. This CDR3 spans 14 amino acids. The V gene's germline CDR1 is SQVTM and CDR2 ANQGSEA. The CDR3: CSASGPGHNEKLFF. In DNA form, the CDR3 reads TGCAGCGCATCTGGGCCAGGCCATAATGAAAAACTGTTTTTT.

The chain joins TRBV27 to TRBJ2-7; 7 nucleotides line up with TRBD2. The germline gives CDR1 MNHEY, CDR2 SMNVEV (reference sequence). V lost 7 bases, J lost 4 bases, and 10 bases stayed unmatched. The length of the CDR3 is 14 residues. CDR3 sequence (DNA): TGTGCCAGCACTCCGCAGGGAGGGGAATACGAGCAGTACTTC. Protein: CASTPQGGEYEQYF.